Below, 25 T cell receptor beta chains from the same sample are listed, as sequenced in a study of tumor-infiltrating lymphocytes in primary liver carcinoma. A constant-region primer primed TCR beta cDNA synthesis from 400 to 600 ng of total RNA. Three nested multiplex PCR rounds, a slightly modified ARM-PCR, produced the libraries for TCR beta. PCR rounds one and two used TRBV1-TRBV30 forward primers with a C-beta reverse primer for 10 cycles each. TCRdb reprocessed the multiplex PCR reads via MiXCR and lists one record per CDR3 protein. This sample has roughly 78,000 distinct CDR3 sequences, with 71% found just once. Both RNA and DNA were isolated together from approximately 20-30 mg of bulk tissue that had not been sorted. Material: liver tumor tissue from sampling region 4. The subset: tumor region T4, right-lateral pole. Receptor source: a woman aged 60-75 years with primary liver carcinoma and hepatitis B virus infection.

Of note for this clonotype: A junction boundary mismatches the germline segment, possibly from a read error. The chain has TRBV4-1 and TRBJ1-2; a weak D match, TRBD1 (5 bases). This CDR3 comprises 13 residues. Germline CDR1 is MGHRA and CDR2 is YSYEKL. The CDR3 DNA is TGCGTCAGCAATCAGACAGCTAACTATGGCTACACCTTC. Protein product: CVSNQTANYGYTF.

The chain carries TRBV7-8 and TRBJ2-3; 16 bases map to TRBD2. Germline CDR1 reads SGHVS; CDR2 reads FQNEAQ. The CDR3 length is 20 residues. V lost 9 bases, J lost 4 bases, and 19 bases stayed unmatched. The CDR3 DNA reads TGTGCCAGTTGCATCAGAAGATTACCGGGACTAGCGGGAGGGGCAGATACGCAGTATTTT. This translates into CASCIRRLPGLAGGADTQYF. The complete variable domain, with remaining parts taken from reference TRBV7-8 and TRBJ2-3, reads GAGVSQSPRYKVAKRGQDVALRCDPISGHVSLFWYQQALGQGPEFLTYFQNEAQLDKSGLPSDRFFAERPEGSVSTLKIQRTQQEDSAVYLCASCIRRLPGLAGGADTQYFGPGTRLTVL.

There are many counts of this clonotype. V is TRBV10-1 and J is TRBJ1-4; TRBD1 matches 8 bases. This CDR3 comprises 12 residues. From germline, CDR1 is WNHNN and CDR2 SYGVQD (reference sequence). Losses at the gene ends were 10 bases for V and 6 bases for J; bases not matched to a gene: 4. In DNA form, the CDR3 reads TGCGCCATATCGGACAGGGATGAAAAACTGTTTTTT. Encoded protein: CAISDRDEKLFF.

Note on this clonotype: The junction and the germline gene differ at one end; a read error may be behind it. V gene TRBV4-1 combines with J gene TRBJ2-3; weak D call: TRBD2 (5 bases). CDR3 length: 16 residues. In germline, CDR1 is MGHRA, CDR2 YSYEKL. Here the CDR3 DNA reads TGCTCCAGCAGCCTCTCCGGAGGACCTAGCACAGATACACAGTATTTT. Translation gives CSSSLSGGPSTDTQYF.

This clonotype has just one count. Sequence at one end of the junction differs from germline and may be a read error. The chain joins TRBV11-2 to TRBJ2-3; D is perhaps TRBD1 or TRBD2 (6 bases each). CDR1 is SGHAT, CDR2 FQNNGV, per germline. The CDR3 has 16 residues. The CDR3 region has the DNA TGTGCCAGCAGCTTAGTACGACTAGTGGTGACAGGTACGCAGTATTTT. It codes for CASSLVRLVVTGTQYF.

Regarding this clonotype: A much more abundant neighbour one base away suggests this may be a read error. The CDR3 does not end in the conserved phenylalanine or tryptophan, so this is likely a read error. J is TRBJ2-2 and V is TRBV25-1; possibly TRBD1 or TRBD2 for D (5 bases each). There are 16 residues in the CDR3. The germline CDR1 and CDR2 sequences are MGHDK and SYGVNS. CDR3 loop: CAEGGTQTEDTGELFI. In DNA, the CDR3 is TGTGCAGAAGGAGGTACCCAGACAGAAGACACCGGGGAGCTGTTTATT.

This chain connects TRBV11-3 to TRBJ2-3; 9 bases align to TRBD2. CDR3 length equals 17 residues. Germline V gene lookup returns CDR1 SGHNT and CDR2 YENEEA. V trimming: 5 bases; J trimming: 10 bases; junction bases outside the gene matches: 19. This CDR3 reads CASSPGLAGTNGGSQYF. CDR3 coding DNA: TGTGCCAGCAGCCCAGGGCTAGCGGGAACTAACGGCGGTTCGCAGTATTTT.

On this clonotype: This may be a read error: a much more frequent sequence differs by one nucleotide. This sequence joins TRBV7-9 and TRBJ1-2; D gene unclear. Deletions cut 2 bases from V and 6 bases from J, with 4 bases between. This CDR3 has 11 residues. The germline V gene encodes CDR1 SEHNR and CDR2 FQNEAQ (reference sequence). The CDR3 DNA reads TGTGCCAGCAGCTTAAGCGATGGCTACACCTTC. Residues: CASSLSDGYTF.

This chain connects TRBV5-1 to TRBJ1-1; possible D gene TRBD1, 5 bases. Germline V gene data show CDR1 as SGHRS and CDR2 as YFSETQ. Trimming removed 4 bases from V and 5 bases from J, with 12 bases in between. The CDR3 has 13 residues. The CDR3: CASSVGRPTEAFF. CDR3 sequence (DNA): TGCGCCAGCAGCGTGGGACGGCCAACTGAAGCTTTCTTT.

In this sample, this clonotype turned up many times. J is TRBJ1-4 and V is TRBV7-9; TRBD1 matches 7 bases. V was pared by 8 bases and J by 8 bases, with 5 bases of the junction left unmatched. CDR1 SEHNR and CDR2 FQNEAQ come from the germline V gene (reference sequence). The CDR3 covers 12 residues. The DNA for the CDR3 is TGTGCCAGCGGTAGGGGACAGGAAAAACTGTTTTTT. It specifies CASGRGQEKLFF.

Worth noting for this clonotype: The junction and the germline gene differ at one end; a read error may be behind it. The rearrangement joins TRBV29-1 to TRBJ2-1; TRBD2 might be the D (8 bases). Germline V CDR1 and CDR2: SQVTM, ANQGSEA. CDR3 length: 14 amino acids. For the CDR3, the DNA is TGCACAGTTGCGGGGGGACAGCATTACAATGAACAGTTCTTC. Amino acid sequence: CTVAGGQHYNEQFF.

To note about this clonotype: Since the CDR3 does not end with the conserved phenylalanine or tryptophan, this likely comes from a read error. The chain has TRBV12-3 or TRBV12-4 and TRBJ2-7, with D tentatively TRBD1 (5 bases). Trimming cost V 10 bases and J 7 bases, with 14 bases left between them. The CDR3 consists of 11 residues. This CDR3 is CANSLAGEQYL. DNA of the CDR3: TGTGCCAATAGTTTAGCAGGGGAGCAGTACCTC.

The genes are TRBV11-1 and TRBJ2-2; no reliable D call. The CDR3 has 17 residues. Trimming cost V 5 bases and J 3 bases, with 19 bases left between them. The germline CDR1 and CDR2 sequences are SGHAT and FQDESV (reference sequence). CDR3 sequence: CASSVRPFLVDTGELFF. The CDR3 DNA follows: TGTGCCAGCAGCGTCCGGCCATTCCTGGTTGACACCGGGGAGCTGTTTTTT.

The chain employs TRBV29-1 and TRBJ2-1, with 7 nucleotides matching TRBD2. This CDR3 has 14 residues. Germline lookup yields CDR1 SQVTM and CDR2 ANQGSEA. J was trimmed by 8 bases and V by 1 base; bases with no gene match: 8. The CDR3 DNA follows: TGCAGCGTTGAAGGGATTAGCGGGCACGATGAGCAGTTCTTC. This sequence encodes CSVEGISGHDEQFF.

Remarks on this clonotype: A junction end diverges from the germline sequence, so it may reflect a read error. The CDR3 region is CSSSLRQCVGESHF. In DNA, the CDR3 is TGTTCCAGCAGCTTAAGGCAATGTGTGGGAGAGTCTCACTTT. The chain links TRBV11-1 to TRBJ2-3, with TRBD2 as a possible D gene (5 bases). The germline V gene has CDR1 SGHAT and CDR2 FQDESV (reference sequence). The CDR3 is 14 residues long.

Turning to this clonotype: This is likely a read error, given that the CDR3 carries no conserved phenylalanine or tryptophan at its end. The rearrangement uses TRBV10-2 and TRBJ2-5; D is undetermined. CDR3 length: 13 amino acids. Trimming removed 6 bases at V and 2 bases at J, with 10 bases between. Germline loops: CDR1 WSHSY, CDR2 SAAADI. The CDR3, as DNA: TGCGCCAGCAGGCTCGGTGGGCAAGAGACCCAGTACCAC. This codes for CASRLGGQETQYH.

The J gene is TRBJ2-1, the V gene TRBV7-9; TRBD2 matches at 7 bases. The CDR3 extends over 17 amino acids. The V gene's germline CDR1 is SEHNR and CDR2 FQNEAQ (reference sequence). V trimming: 1 base; J trimming: 3 bases; junction bases outside the gene matches: 9. CDR3 coding DNA: TGTGCCAGCAGCTTAGAGGCCTTAACGGGAGGCTACAATGAGCAGTTCTTC. This encodes CASSLEALTGGYNEQFF.

A word on this clonotype: The germline gene is not matched at one end of the junction; a read error may be the cause. The V and J genes are TRBV4-1 and TRBJ1-2; a possible D gene is TRBD1 (6 bases). The germline CDR1 and CDR2 sequences are MGHRA and YSYEKL. The length of the CDR3 is 14 residues. CDR3 in DNA: TGCGCCAGCAGCCCTCTTCGGGGGGGCTATGGCTACACATTC. Its protein is CASSPLRGGYGYTF.

This clonotype occurred a few times. The gene calls are TRBV28 and TRBJ2-1, with TRBD2 matching over 14 bases. The CDR3 loop spans 16 amino acids. The junction had 8 bases not matched to a gene; V was cut back by 6 bases and J by 7 bases. Looked up from germline, CDR1 is MDHEN and CDR2 is SYDVKM. CDR3 nucleotides: TGTGCCAGCAGACGCGCCGGGACTAGCGGGAGAAATGAGCAGTTCTTC. Its translation is CASRRAGTSGRNEQFF.

Points on this clonotype: This CDR3 fails to terminate in the conserved phenylalanine or tryptophan, so it likely reflects a read error. The chain recombines TRBV30 with TRBJ1-3; 7 bases align to TRBD1. V dropped 5 bases and J dropped 0; count of bases not matched to a gene: 10. Germline CDR1 and CDR2: GTSNPN and SVGIG (reference sequence). There are 16 residues in the CDR3. Here the CDR3 DNA reads TGTGCCTGGGGCAGGACAGGCATAAGCTCTGGAAACACCATATATCTT. Protein sequence: CAWGRTGISSGNTIYL.

A note on this clonotype: A single base separates this from a much larger clone, so it may be a read error. The chain combines TRBV30 with TRBJ1-4; D possibly corresponds to TRBD1 (5 bases). The CDR3 is 13 amino acids. V was cut by 5 bases and J by 5 bases, with 12 bases left in between. The germline V gene has CDR1 GTSNPN and CDR2 SVGIG (reference sequence). This CDR3 is CAWGASGNEKLFF. The CDR3 nucleotides read TGTGCCTGGGGTGCGTCAGGGAATGAAAAACTGTTTTTT.

The rearrangement uses TRBV5-1 and TRBJ1-2; no reliable D call. CDR1 and CDR2 (germline): SGHRS, YFSETQ. V was cut by 3 bases and J by 5 bases, with 14 bases left in between. The CDR3 runs to 14 residues. CDR3 bases: TGCGCCAGCAGCTCGGACTCCCAGGATTATGGCTACACCTTC. This sequence encodes CASSSDSQDYGYTF.

In regard to this clonotype: At one end, the junction sequence differs from germline, possibly due to a read error. V is TRBV4-2 and J is TRBJ2-7; 8 bases line up with TRBD2. This CDR3 contains 16 residues. Germline CDR1 LGHNA, CDR2 YNFKEQ. Written as DNA, the CDR3 is TGTGCTAGCAGCCAAGAATCGGCGGGAGGTAGCTACGGGCAGTACTTC. Protein: CASSQESAGGSYGQYF.

Notes on this clonotype: The CDR3 ends on some other residue instead of the conserved phenylalanine or tryptophan, so this is likely a read error. The DNA is omitted, as the CDR3 cannot be located on it reliably, and the CDR3 follows TCRdb's listing. V is TRBV29-1 and J is TRBJ2-2. The CDR3 has 12 residues if both end residues are counted. Germline V gene sequence: CDR1 SQVTM, CDR2 ANQGSEA. This CDR3 is CSAPEHTGEPFI.

Remarks on this clonotype: The junction departs from germline at one end; a sequencing error may be responsible. The chain combines TRBV29-1 with TRBJ2-7; D not resolved. Looked up from germline, CDR1 is SQVTM and CDR2 is ANQGSEA. The CDR3 runs to 12 residues. The CDR3 loop is CSVEDTSYEQYF. Here the CDR3 DNA reads TGCAGCGTTGAAGATACAAGCTACGAACAGTACTTC.